Shown below are 8 T cell receptor beta chains from a single sample sequenced in a study of T cell responses to AZD1222 COVID-19 vaccine. Here immunoSEQ multiplex PCR was the method, and the copy in TCRdb shows in-frame clones only, minus some. The profile shows over 100,000 clones, about 86% of them singletons. The specimen was peripheral blood, collected on day 0 of AZD1222 vaccination. These receptors were collected from an adult in good health.

This sequence joins TRBV12-3 or TRBV12-4 and TRBJ1-2; tentative D call: TRBD1 (6 bases). This CDR3 spans 13 amino acids. The V end was cut by 6 bases, the J end by 1 base, with 9 bases between. In DNA, the CDR3 is TGTGCCAGCAGCCTCAGGGGTAACTATGGCTACACCTTC. This codes for CASSLRGNYGYTF.

The chain links TRBV7-9 to TRBJ1-6; D call uncertain. Germline CDR1 SEHNR, CDR2 FQNEAQ (reference sequence). The V and J ends lost 5 bases and 2 bases respectively, with 10 bases between them. CDR3 length: 15 amino acids. CDR3 loop: CASSQQRAYNSPLHF. The CDR3 DNA reads TGTGCCAGCAGCCAGCAACGGGCCTATAATTCACCCCTCCACTTT.

The V and J genes are TRBV4-1 and TRBJ2-3; no firm D call. Germline-derived CDR1 and CDR2 are MGHRA and YSYEKL. Deletions cut 1 base from V and 2 bases from J, with 4 bases between. CDR3 length: 13 residues. The CDR3 sequence is CASSQADTDTQYF. Here the CDR3 DNA reads TGCGCCAGCAGCCAAGCAGACACAGATACGCAGTATTTT.

This chain connects TRBV18 to TRBJ2-7; TRBD2 agrees at 12 bases. Germline V gene sequence: CDR1 KGHSH, CDR2 LQKENI. With V trimmed by 5 bases and J by 3 bases, 11 bases remained unmatched. The CDR3 consists of 17 residues. The CDR3 protein is CASSGLAGGSFNYEQYF. CDR3 DNA: TGTGCCAGCTCAGGGCTAGCGGGAGGGTCGTTTAACTACGAGCAGTACTTC.

The chain carries TRBV7-9 and TRBJ1-2, with D maybe TRBD1 (5 bases). Germline assignment: CDR1 SEHNR and CDR2 FQNEAQ (reference sequence). There are 19 residues in the CDR3. V dropped 5 bases and J dropped 4 bases, with 29 bases sitting between them. The CDR3 sequence: CASSPFGTTTGLLGYGYTF. The CDR3 DNA reads TGTGCCAGCAGCCCATTTGGGACTACAACTGGTCTTCTAGGCTATGGCTACACCTTC.

J is TRBJ1-3 and V is TRBV20-1; the D gene is possibly TRBD1 (5 bases). CDR1 is DFQATT and CDR2 is SNEGSKA in the germline V gene (reference sequence). This CDR3 is 11 amino acids long. V lost 6 bases, J lost 4 bases, and 7 bases lay in between. The CDR3 sequence: CSAREGNTIYF. In DNA form, the CDR3 reads TGCAGTGCCAGGGAAGGAAACACCATATATTTT.

CDR3 region: CASSQDRGATNTEAFF. CDR3 coding DNA: TGCGCCAGCAGCCAAGATCGAGGGGCTACGAACACTGAAGCTTTCTTT. This rearrangement joins TRBV4-1 to TRBJ1-1; D possibly corresponds to TRBD1 (5 bases). Germline V CDR1 and CDR2: MGHRA, YSYEKL. Deletions cut 0 bases from V and 1 base from J, with 12 bases between. The CDR3 is 16 residues long.

The chain uses TRBV18 and TRBJ1-3; weak D call: TRBD1 (5 bases). V was shortened by 5 bases and J by 0 bases, with 8 bases between the two germline ends. The CDR3 loop spans 14 amino acids. Germline V lookup: CDR1 KGHSH, CDR2 LQKENI. The CDR3 region has the DNA TGTGCCAGCTCAGGGACCCCCTCTGGAAACACCATATATTTT. Translated: CASSGTPSGNTIYF. Full variable domain (outside the CDR3, taken from reference TRBV18 and TRBJ1-3): NAGVMQNPRHLVRRRGQEARLRCSPMKGHSHVYWYRQLPEEGLKFMVYLQKENIIDESGMPKERFSAEFPKEGPSILRIQQVVRGDSAAYFCASSGTPSGNTIYFGEGSWLTVV.